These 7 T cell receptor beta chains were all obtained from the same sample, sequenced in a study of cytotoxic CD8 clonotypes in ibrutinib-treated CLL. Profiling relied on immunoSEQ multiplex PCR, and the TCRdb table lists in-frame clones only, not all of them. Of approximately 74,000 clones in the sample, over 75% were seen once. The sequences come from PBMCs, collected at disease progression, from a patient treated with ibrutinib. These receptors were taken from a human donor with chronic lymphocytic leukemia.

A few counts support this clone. CDR3 in amino acids: CASSLYRDRANSPLHF. In nucleotides, the CDR3 is TGTGCCAGCAGTTTATACCGGGACAGGGCTAATTCACCCCTCCACTTT. This chain links TRBV28 with TRBJ1-6, with 9 bases identical to TRBD1. The length of the CDR3 is 16 residues. V shed 1 base, J shed 6 bases, and the junction held 4 bases outside the gene matches. Per the germline V gene, CDR1 is MDHEN and CDR2 is SYDVKM.

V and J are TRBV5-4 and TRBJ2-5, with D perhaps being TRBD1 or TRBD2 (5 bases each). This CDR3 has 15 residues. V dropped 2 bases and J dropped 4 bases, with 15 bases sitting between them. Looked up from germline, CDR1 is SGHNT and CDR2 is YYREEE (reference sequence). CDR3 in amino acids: CASSFGSGGVETQYF. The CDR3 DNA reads TGTGCCAGCAGCTTTGGCTCTGGGGGAGTAGAGACCCAGTACTTC.

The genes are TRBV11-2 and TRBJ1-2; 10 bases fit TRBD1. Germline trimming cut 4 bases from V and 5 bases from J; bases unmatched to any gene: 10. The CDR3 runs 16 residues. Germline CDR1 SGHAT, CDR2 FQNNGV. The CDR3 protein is CASSSTRTGGRYGYTF. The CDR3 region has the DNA TGTGCCAGCAGCTCTACCCGGACAGGGGGACGATATGGCTACACCTTC.

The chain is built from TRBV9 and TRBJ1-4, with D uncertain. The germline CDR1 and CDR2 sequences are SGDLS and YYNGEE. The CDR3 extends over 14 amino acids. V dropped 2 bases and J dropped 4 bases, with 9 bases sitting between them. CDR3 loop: CASSVDGRNEKLFF. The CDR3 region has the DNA TGTGCCAGCAGCGTGGACGGCCGTAATGAAAAACTGTTTTTT.

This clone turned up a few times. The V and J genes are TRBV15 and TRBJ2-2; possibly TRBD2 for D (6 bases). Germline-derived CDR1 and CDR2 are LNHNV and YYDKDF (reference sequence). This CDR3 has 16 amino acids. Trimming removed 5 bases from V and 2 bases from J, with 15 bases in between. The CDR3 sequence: CATSDPGGLNTGELFF. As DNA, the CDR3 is TGTGCCACCAGCGACCCTGGCGGACTAAACACCGGGGAGCTGTTTTTT.

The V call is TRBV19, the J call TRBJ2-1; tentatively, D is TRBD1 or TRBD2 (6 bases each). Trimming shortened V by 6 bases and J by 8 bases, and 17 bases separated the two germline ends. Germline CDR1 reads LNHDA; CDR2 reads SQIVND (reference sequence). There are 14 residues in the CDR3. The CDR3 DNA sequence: TGTGCCAGTAGGTTTCTGGGGGGCGGGGATGAGCAGTTCTTC. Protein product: CASRFLGGGDEQFF.

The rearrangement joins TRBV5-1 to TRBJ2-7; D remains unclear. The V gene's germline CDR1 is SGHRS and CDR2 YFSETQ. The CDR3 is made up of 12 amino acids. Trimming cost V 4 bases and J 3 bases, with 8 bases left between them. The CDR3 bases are TGCGCCAGCAGCGACACCCACTACGAGCAGTACTTC. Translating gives CASSDTHYEQYF.